The 20 T cell receptor beta chains listed next were all sequenced from one sample in a study of blood T cell repertoires in COVID-19. Measured with immunoSEQ multiplex PCR; TCRdb has only the in-frame clones, and not every one. The table has 200,000 to 300,000 clones, about nine tenths seen once. Sequencing input: peripheral blood. Source of these receptors: a man in his sixties who had recovered from COVID-19.

The chain uses TRBV2 and TRBJ1-1, with TRBD1 as a possible D gene (5 bases). Trimming pared 7 bases from V and 1 base from J, leaving 13 bases between. Germline V gene lookup returns CDR1 SNHLY and CDR2 FYNNEI. The CDR3 spans 14 residues. CDR3 nucleotides: TGTGCCAGCACTCGATACGGGGGGAACACTGAAGCTTTCTTT. This gives the protein CASTRYGGNTEAFF. Variable domain in full (rest from reference TRBV2 and TRBJ1-1): EPEVTQTPSHQVTQMGQEVILRCVPISNHLYFYWYRQILGQKVEFLVSFYNNEISEKSEIFDDQFSVERPDGSNFTLKIRSTKLEDSAMYFCASTRYGGNTEAFFGQGTRLTVV.

This chain joins TRBV5-1 and TRBJ2-3; TRBD1 matches at 9 bases. J was trimmed by 8 bases and V by 3 bases; bases with no gene match: 16. This CDR3 region has 17 residues. Per the germline V gene, CDR1 is SGHRS and CDR2 is YFSETQ. The CDR3 coding sequence is TGCGCCAGCAGCTCCGCCCCCGGGACAGGGTCCATTAGTACGCAGTATTTT. This encodes CASSSAPGTGSISTQYF.

The V gene is TRBV11-2, the J gene TRBJ1-5; D is perhaps TRBD1 (5 bases). Germline V CDR1 and CDR2: SGHAT, FQNNGV. The V and J ends lost 2 bases and 7 bases respectively, with 9 bases between them. This CDR3 has 13 residues. In DNA, the CDR3 is TGTGCCAGCAGCTTAACAGGCCTCCAGCCCCAGCATTTT. It yields the protein CASSLTGLQPQHF.

This clone was counted a single time. The chain couples TRBV9 to TRBJ2-2; 8 bases fit TRBD2. The junction had 12 bases not matched to a gene; V was cut back by 4 bases and J by 4 bases. The germline gives CDR1 SGDLS, CDR2 YYNGEE. CDR3 length: 17 amino acids. Here the CDR3 reads CASSPPPIAGFTGELFF. CDR3 bases: TGTGCCAGCAGCCCCCCGCCCATAGCGGGATTCACCGGGGAGCTGTTTTTT.

This clone was detected a few times. V gene TRBV5-8 combines with J gene TRBJ2-3; a possible D gene is TRBD2 (5 bases). With 1 base removed from V and 2 bases from J, the gap between germline ends came to 8 bases. The germline CDR1 and CDR2 sequences are SGHTS and YDEGEE. The CDR3 runs 14 residues. CDR3 DNA: TGTGCCAGCAGCTTGCGGACTCACACAGATACGCAGTATTTT. Translating gives CASSLRTHTDTQYF.

The chain links TRBV27 to TRBJ2-5; the D gene is possibly TRBD1 (7 bases). The CDR3 contains 17 residues. Trimming took off 3 bases at V and 1 base at J, with 18 bases between the two ends. Germline-derived CDR1 and CDR2 are MNHEY and SMNVEV (reference sequence). CDR3 nucleotides: TGTGCCAGCAGTTTTTTGGGCGCAGGGGGGCTCCAAGAGACCCAGTACTTC. Protein product: CASSFLGAGGLQETQYF.

The chain uses TRBV9 and TRBJ1-3; no clear D. The CDR3 contains 16 residues. Trimming left V 0 bases short and J 0 bases short, with 10 bases between. Looked up from germline, CDR1 is SGDLS and CDR2 is YYNGEE. The CDR3 loop is CASSVEALFSGNTIYF. CDR3 sequence (DNA): TGTGCCAGCAGCGTAGAAGCCCTGTTCTCTGGAAACACCATATATTTT. The variable domain in full, completed from reference TRBV9 and TRBJ1-3, reads DSGVTQTPKHLITATGQRVTLRCSPRSGDLSVYWYQQSLDQGLQFLIQYYNGEERAKGNILERFSAQQFPDLHSELNLSSLELGDSALYFCASSVEALFSGNTIYFGEGSWLTVV.

The rearrangement links TRBV19 to TRBJ2-5; D gene unclear. CDR3 size: 11 residues. V shed 7 bases and J shed 8 bases, with 11 bases lying between them. The germline V gene encodes CDR1 LNHDA and CDR2 SQIVND (reference sequence). The DNA of the CDR3 is TGTGCCAGTACATCTAGTGGAACCCAGTACTTC. Translation: CASTSSGTQYF.

This chain uses TRBV2 with TRBJ2-4, with D possibly being TRBD1 (6 bases). The CDR3 totals 15 residues. Germline lookup yields CDR1 SNHLY and CDR2 FYNNEI. Trimming took 2 bases from V and 0 from J, leaving 8 bases between them. The CDR3 DNA follows: TGTGCCAGCAGTGAAACAGGGCTAGCCAAAAACATTCAGTACTTC. This codes for CASSETGLAKNIQYF.

The chain is built from TRBV9 and TRBJ2-2, with 7 positions matching TRBD2. Trimming took 3 bases from V and 5 from J; bases not matched to a gene: 1. CDR3 size: 13 residues. Germline V CDR1 and CDR2: SGDLS, YYNGEE. The CDR3 loop reads CASSERDTGELFF. CDR3 coding DNA: TGTGCCAGCAGCGAGCGGGATACCGGGGAGCTGTTTTTT.

The chain joins TRBV2 to TRBJ2-7, with D possibly TRBD2 on 6 matching bases. The V gene's germline CDR1 is SNHLY and CDR2 FYNNEI. V dropped 6 bases and J dropped 5 bases, with 11 bases sitting between them. The CDR3 runs 12 residues. This chain's CDR3 is CASRDGSHEQYF. CDR3 nucleotides: TGTGCCAGCAGGGACGGGAGCCACGAGCAGTACTTC.

This clone was recorded only once. The gene calls are TRBV4-1 and TRBJ2-1; D gene unclear. V lost 7 bases and J 3 bases, leaving 25 bases between the germline ends. CDR3 size: 18 residues. Germline-derived CDR1 and CDR2 are MGHRA and YSYEKL. The CDR3 nucleotides are TGCGCCAGCACCGCGGTCCCCCCTCCACAACCCTTCTACAATGAGCAGTTCTTC. It yields the protein CASTAVPPPQPFYNEQFF.

The rearrangement uses TRBV27 and TRBJ2-2; D unclear. The CDR3 is 11 amino acids. V lost 6 bases and J 8 bases, leaving 7 bases between the germline ends. Germline V gene sequence: CDR1 MNHEY, CDR2 SMNVEV (reference sequence). The CDR3 sequence is CASRFGGELFF. The DNA for the CDR3 is TGTGCCAGCAGATTCGGGGGGGAGCTGTTTTTT.

The V gene is TRBV7-8, the J gene TRBJ2-3; 10 bases are a match to TRBD2. Germline CDR1 SGHVS, CDR2 FQNEAQ. Losses at the gene ends were 0 bases for V and 6 bases for J; bases not matched to a gene: 6. This CDR3 is built from 16 residues. This CDR3 is CASSLAGSGGADTQYF. DNA of the CDR3: TGTGCCAGCAGCTTAGCTGGGAGCGGGGGGGCGGATACGCAGTATTTT.

The gene calls are TRBV3-1 (or the pseudogene TRBV3-2) and TRBJ1-2; possible D gene TRBD1, 5 bases. The CDR3 runs to 15 residues. The germline V and J ends were trimmed by 10 bases and 5 bases, with 23 bases remaining between them. Germline assignment: CDR1 LGHDT and CDR2 YNNKEL (reference sequence). The CDR3 here is CATGFREVTKYGYTF. CDR3 nucleotides: TGTGCCACCGGATTCAGGGAAGTCACCAAATATGGCTACACCTTC.

This rearrangement joins TRBV5-1 to TRBJ1-1; 9 nucleotides agree with TRBD1. Germline V gene sequence: CDR1 SGHRS, CDR2 YFSETQ. The CDR3 loop spans 15 amino acids. V lost 0 bases to trimming and J lost 6 bases; unmatched junction nucleotides: 6. The CDR3 nucleotides read TGCGCCAGCAGCTTGGTCGGGACAGGGATTTCTGAAGCTTTCTTT. It is translated as CASSLVGTGISEAFF.

This CDR3 is CASSRLTSGAQETQYF. Here the CDR3 DNA reads TGCGCCAGCAGCCGATTGACTAGCGGGGCACAAGAGACCCAGTACTTC. The V call is TRBV5-1, the J call TRBJ2-5, with TRBD2 identical over 11 bases. The CDR3 runs to 16 residues. Germline V gene sequence: CDR1 SGHRS, CDR2 YFSETQ. J lost 2 bases, V lost 4 bases, and 7 bases had no gene match.

CDR3 loop: CASSRTGFANYGYTF. In DNA form, the CDR3 reads TGTGCCAGCAGTAGGACAGGCTTCGCTAACTATGGCTACACCTTC. This chain connects TRBV6-5 to TRBJ1-2; 7 bases are shared with TRBD1. Germline V gives CDR1 MNHEY, CDR2 SVGAGI. CDR3 length equals 15 residues. Trimming took 5 bases from V and 0 from J; bases not matched to a gene: 6.

The chain links TRBV6-5 to TRBJ1-6; 7 bases fit TRBD1. J gave up 7 bases and V 5 bases, and 5 bases lay outside the gene matches. This CDR3 region has 14 residues. The germline gives CDR1 MNHEY, CDR2 SVGAGI. The CDR3 region is CASSRDSGNSPLHF. CDR3 in DNA: TGTGCCAGCAGTCGGGACAGTGGAAATTCACCCCTCCACTTT.

The gene calls are TRBV7-2 and TRBJ1-5, with D unresolved. Germline V gives CDR1 SGHTA, CDR2 FQGNSA. Trimming removed 3 bases at V and 5 bases at J, with 8 bases between. This CDR3 contains 13 residues. In DNA, the CDR3 is TGTGCCAGCAGCTTTGGCAGGTATCAGCCCCAGCATTTT. Translation: CASSFGRYQPQHF.